These 13 T cell receptor beta chains share one sample of origin, sequenced in a study of CD8 T cells in ankylosing spondylitis. Study results and limitations: What seemed typical of ankylosing spondylitis blood was a TCR beta motif built from roughly eight highly homologous variants.

TCRdb passed the 5' RACE reads through MiXCR, listing each CDR3 protein once. Of hundreds of thousands of distinct CDR3 sequences listed, 10% to 15% are singletons. Antigens of these TCRs are unknown. Input material: blood, either unsorted or a sorted T cell fraction (not recorded which). These receptors were obtained from a male donor with ankylosing spondylitis.

This clonotype has only a few counts. V and J are TRBV28 and TRBJ1-1; D uncertain. V gave up 5 bases and J gave up 5 bases, with 9 bases separating them. CDR3 length: 12 residues. From germline, CDR1 is MDHEN and CDR2 SYDVKM. For the CDR3, the DNA is TGTGCCAGCAGTCGCCCAAGGACTGAAGCTTTCTTT. Translating gives CASSRPRTEAFF.

Many counts were recorded for this clonotype. The chain links TRBV5-6 to TRBJ1-2; no clear D. This CDR3 comprises 13 residues. The germline gives CDR1 SGHDT, CDR2 YYEEEE. V dropped 3 bases and J dropped 4 bases, with 10 bases sitting between them. The CDR3 region is CASSSGRTYGYTF. Here the CDR3 DNA reads TGTGCCAGCAGCTCCGGGAGAACCTATGGCTACACCTTC.

In its sample, this clonotype was seen a few times. This sequence joins TRBV9 and TRBJ1-3; 10 positions agree with TRBD1. The length of the CDR3 is 15 residues. V shed 0 bases and J 6 bases; nucleotides not matched to a gene: 3. Germline V gives CDR1 SGDLS, CDR2 YYNGEE. The CDR3 nucleotides read TGTGCCAGCAGCGTAGCGGGACAGGGGCTAAACACCATATATTTT. Its translation: CASSVAGQGLNTIYF.

The chain couples TRBV7-2 to TRBJ2-7; 8 nucleotides line up with TRBD1. Germline loops: CDR1 SGHTA, CDR2 FQGNSA. V was clipped by 5 bases and J by 2 bases; unmatched bases: 8. This CDR3 is built from 15 residues. The CDR3: CASSPWTGSTYEQYF. In DNA, the CDR3 is TGTGCCAGCAGCCCCTGGACAGGGTCCACCTACGAGCAGTACTTC. The full variable domain, rest sourced from reference TRBV7-2 and TRBJ2-7, is GAGVSQSPSNKVTEKGKDVELRCDPISGHTALYWYRQSLGQGLEFLIYFQGNSAPDKSGLPSDRFSAERTGGSVSTLTIQRTQQEDSAVYLCASSPWTGSTYEQYFGPGTRLTVT.

In this sample, this clonotype turned up a few times. The chain joins TRBV29-1 to TRBJ1-1; 8 bases align to TRBD1. Germline V gives CDR1 SQVTM, CDR2 ANQGSEA. CDR3 length equals 15 residues. V was pared by 6 bases and J by 0 bases, with 9 bases of the junction left unmatched. The CDR3 reads CSVRQGWGMNTEAFF. CDR3 sequence (DNA): TGCAGCGTCAGACAGGGGTGGGGGATGAACACTGAAGCTTTCTTT. Full variable domain (outside the CDR3, taken from reference TRBV29-1 and TRBJ1-1): SAVISQKPSRDICQRGTSLTIQCQVDSQVTMMFWYRQQPGQSLTLIATANQGSEATYESGFVIDKFPISRPNLTFSTLTVSNMSPEDSSIYLCSVRQGWGMNTEAFFGQGTRLTVV.

The J gene is TRBJ1-1, the V gene TRBV7-9, with 7 bases identical to TRBD1. J was trimmed by 4 bases and V by 5 bases; bases with no gene match: 7. Per germline, CDR1 SEHNR and CDR2 FQNEAQ (reference sequence). The CDR3 runs 14 residues. The CDR3: CASSRARGTTEAFF. For the CDR3, the DNA is TGTGCCAGCAGCCGCGCCAGGGGGACCACTGAAGCTTTCTTT.

V and J are TRBV5-1 and TRBJ2-3; 8 bases are shared with TRBD2. V lost 6 bases and J lost 3; bases outside the gene matches: 9. The germline V gene encodes CDR1 SGHRS and CDR2 YFSETQ. CDR3 length: 15 residues. CDR3 region: CASTGGSGFTDTQYF. The CDR3 DNA reads as TGCGCCAGCACGGGAGGGAGCGGTTTTACAGATACGCAGTATTTT.

The chain uses TRBV12-3 or TRBV12-4 and TRBJ1-5, with 7 bases matching TRBD1. V lost 6 bases, J lost 5 bases, and 7 bases stayed unmatched. CDR3 length: 14 amino acids. In DNA, the CDR3 is TGTGCCAGCAGCTACCGGGACAGCCATCAGCCCCAGCATTTT. Protein product: CASSYRDSHQPQHF.

This rearrangement joins TRBV6-2 or TRBV6-3 to TRBJ2-1; D assignment may be TRBD1 or TRBD2 (5 bases each). The CDR3 extends over 14 amino acids. CDR1 is MNHEY and CDR2 is SVGEGT in the germline V gene. Trimming shortened V by 3 bases and J by 1 base, and 7 bases separated the two germline ends. The chain's CDR3 is CASSYEGSYNEQFF. DNA for the CDR3: TGTGCCAGCAGTTATGAGGGGTCCTACAATGAGCAGTTCTTC.

The chain has TRBV19 and TRBJ2-2; 8 bases align to TRBD1. The V segment lost 6 bases and the J segment 5 bases; nucleotides outside the gene matches: 5. The CDR3 runs 14 residues. Looked up from germline, CDR1 is LNHDA and CDR2 is SQIVND (reference sequence). CDR3 sequence: CASRDRGLTGELFF. The CDR3, as DNA: TGTGCCAGTAGAGACAGGGGCCTAACCGGGGAGCTGTTTTTT.

The chain couples TRBV28 to TRBJ1-1; the match to TRBD1 covers 7 bases. This CDR3 comprises 16 residues. Germline V gives CDR1 MDHEN, CDR2 SYDVKM. After removal of 2 bases from V and 3 bases from J, the junction contained 9 bases not matched to a gene. CDR3 coding DNA: TGTGCCAGCAGTTTAGCGGGCAGGGGGTCCCACACTGAAGCTTTCTTT. This codes for CASSLAGRGSHTEAFF. Full variable domain (rest looked up from reference TRBV28 and TRBJ1-1): DVKVTQSSRYLVKRTGEKVFLECVQDMDHENMFWYRQDPGLGLRLIYFSYDVKMKEKGDIPEGYSVSREKKERFSLILESASTNQTSMYLCASSLAGRGSHTEAFFGQGTRLTVV.

The chain employs TRBV20-1 and TRBJ1-5; D is possibly TRBD1 (6 bases). Germline assignment: CDR1 DFQATT and CDR2 SNEGSKA (reference sequence). Trimming took off 5 bases at V and 3 bases at J, with 20 bases between the two ends. The CDR3 has 16 amino acids. CDR3 residues: CSAFHTKDRFNQPQHF. CDR3 in DNA: TGCAGTGCTTTCCATACTAAGGACAGATTCAATCAGCCCCAGCATTTT.

The sample holds many counts of this clonotype. The genes are TRBV5-1 and TRBJ1-1; tentatively, D is TRBD1 (5 bases). Trimming removed 0 bases at V and 2 bases at J, with 14 bases between. This CDR3 contains 16 residues. Germline CDR1 SGHRS, CDR2 YFSETQ. The CDR3 coding sequence is TGCGCCAGCAGCTTGGTCGGCCCCACAGGCAACACTGAAGCTTTCTTT. Translating gives CASSLVGPTGNTEAFF.